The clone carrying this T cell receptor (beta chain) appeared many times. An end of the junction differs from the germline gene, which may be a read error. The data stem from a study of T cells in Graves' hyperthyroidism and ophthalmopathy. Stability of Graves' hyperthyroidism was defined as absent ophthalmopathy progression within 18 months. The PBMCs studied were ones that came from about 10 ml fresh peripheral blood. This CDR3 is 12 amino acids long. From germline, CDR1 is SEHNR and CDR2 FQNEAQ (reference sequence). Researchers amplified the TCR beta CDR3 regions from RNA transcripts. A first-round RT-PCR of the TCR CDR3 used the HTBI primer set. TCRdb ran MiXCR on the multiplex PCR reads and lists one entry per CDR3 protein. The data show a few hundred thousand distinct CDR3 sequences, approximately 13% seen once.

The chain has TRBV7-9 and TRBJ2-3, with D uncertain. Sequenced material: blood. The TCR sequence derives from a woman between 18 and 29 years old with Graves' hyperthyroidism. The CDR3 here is CASTLVGDTQYF. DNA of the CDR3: TGTGCCAGCACCTTAGTAGGAGATACGCAGTATTTT.